The clone carrying this TCR beta chain turned up a few times. Its antigen is not known. Amplified regions were TCR beta CDR3 sequences from RNA transcripts. When the TCR CDR3 underwent first-round RT-PCR, the HTBI primer set was used. TCRdb itself ran the multiplex PCR reads through MiXCR, one entry per CDR3 protein. The sample lists 600,000 or so distinct CDR3 sequences, approximately 15% occurring once. The sample belongs to a study of T cells in Graves' hyperthyroidism and ophthalmopathy. The overall study: At initial diagnosis, before any treatment had begun, peripheral blood was obtained. Study-level points and caveats: Clonotypes that were expanded in thyroid above 0.001 mostly appeared in blood too.

The CDR3 is 10 residues long. The germline V and J ends were trimmed by 7 bases and 6 bases, with 5 bases remaining between them. Germline lookup yields CDR1 MNHEY and CDR2 SMNVEV (reference sequence). This clonotype originated in a woman in her 50s with Graves' ophthalmopathy. The J gene is TRBJ2-3, the V gene TRBV27; unclear D gene. The specimen sequenced was blood. The CDR3 sequence is CASMADTQYF. The CDR3 bases are TGTGCCAGCATGGCGGATACGCAGTATTTT.